The entry below gives a single T cell receptor beta chain sequence along with its context. As yet, its antigen is unknown. The CDR3 length is 15 residues. Germline CDR1 and CDR2: SGHDN and FVKESK. With 4 bases removed from V and 3 bases from J, the gap between germline ends came to 13 bases. This record belongs to a study of cytomegalovirus exposure and HLA in healthy donors. Study conclusions and caveats: For most subjects, TCR beta sequences were reported to predict HLA-A and HLA-B alleles with accuracy.

Vbeta (60) and Jbeta (13) primers were used in the PCR. Repertoires were generated with immunoSEQ multiplex PCR, while TCRdb's copy carries only in-frame clones and drops some. This sample has 150,000 to 200,000 clones, with just under 80% found just once. The chain employs TRBV14 and TRBJ2-1; no firm D call. The source is a woman in her forties or fifties in good health and CMV-seronegative. The sequencing sample was made of PBMCs. The CDR3 DNA follows: TGTGCCAGCAGCCCGTCGGGTCTCTTCTACAATGAGCAGTTCTTC. Encoded protein: CASSPSGLFYNEQFF.